These 4 T cell receptor beta chains came from one sample sequenced in a study of spatial heterogeneity in lung cancer. Points from the study as a whole: One measure, the expanded intratumoral alpha and beta TCR count, tracked tumor mutation counts.

TCRdb itself ran the 5' RACE reads through MiXCR, one entry per CDR3 protein. Of about 3,500 distinct CDR3 sequences in the sample, about 5.5% were seen once. Time point meaning: sample taken at primary tumor resection. These receptors' antigens are unknown. The source material was lung tumor tissue, sampled at surgery. The receptors here all came from a female donor with early-stage non-small cell lung cancer.

In its sample, this clonotype is medium-sized (0.01 to 0.1%). V is TRBV6-6 and J is TRBJ2-7; D gene ambiguous. CDR1 MNHNY and CDR2 SVGAGI come from the germline V gene (reference sequence). Trimming cost V 3 bases and J 4 bases, with 10 bases left between them. CDR3 length: 13 amino acids. DNA for the CDR3: TGTGCCAGCAGTTATTCCACAGAGTACGAGCAGTACTTC. Translation: CASSYSTEYEQYF.

By share of the sample, this clonotype is large. V is TRBV12-3 or TRBV12-4 and J is TRBJ2-7, with 8 bases aligning to TRBD2. V shed 4 bases and J 7 bases; nucleotides not matched to a gene: 0. This CDR3 contains 11 residues. CDR3 sequence reads: CASSSGGEQYV. CDR3 DNA sequence: TGTGCCAGCAGTTCGGGGGGGGAGCAGTACGTC.

This clonotype has only a few counts. The rearrangement uses TRBV2 and TRBJ2-1, with D tentatively TRBD1 (5 bases). Germline V gene data show CDR1 as SNHLY and CDR2 as FYNNEI. V lost 2 bases and J lost 0, with 11 bases in between. This CDR3 spans 16 amino acids. The CDR3 loop reads CASSEWGRSSYNEQFF. In nucleotides, the CDR3 is TGTGCCAGCAGTGAATGGGGCAGGAGCTCCTACAATGAGCAGTTCTTC.

By sample share, this clonotype is medium-sized (0.01 to 0.1%). The chain is built from TRBV29-1 and TRBJ2-5, with D possibly being TRBD1 (5 bases). Trimming took 7 bases from V and 5 from J, leaving 17 bases between them. The CDR3 sequence is 13 residues long. Germline CDR1 is SQVTM and CDR2 is ANQGSEA. CDR3 sequence (DNA): TGCAGCGCCGTCCCGCAGGGCCTGGAGACCCAGTACTTC. It encodes CSAVPQGLETQYF.